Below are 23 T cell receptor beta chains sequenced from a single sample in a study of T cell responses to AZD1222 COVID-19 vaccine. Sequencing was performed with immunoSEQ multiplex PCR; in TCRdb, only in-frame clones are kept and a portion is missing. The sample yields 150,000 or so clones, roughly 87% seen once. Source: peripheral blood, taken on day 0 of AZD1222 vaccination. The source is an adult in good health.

CDR3 protein: CASSLVFGLSTDTQYF. The CDR3 DNA sequence: TGTGCCAGCAGCTTAGTATTCGGACTAAGCACAGATACGCAGTATTTT. The chain carries TRBV7-2 and TRBJ2-3, with D possibly TRBD2 on 6 matching bases. Looked up from germline, CDR1 is SGHTA and CDR2 is FQGNSA. V was shortened by 1 base and J by 0 bases, with 11 bases between the two germline ends. This CDR3 has 16 amino acids.

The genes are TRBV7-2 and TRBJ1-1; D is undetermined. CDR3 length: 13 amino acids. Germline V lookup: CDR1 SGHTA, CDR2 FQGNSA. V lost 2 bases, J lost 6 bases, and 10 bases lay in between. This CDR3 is CASSLLGPPEAFF. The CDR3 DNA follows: TGTGCCAGCAGCTTACTGGGCCCCCCTGAAGCTTTCTTT.

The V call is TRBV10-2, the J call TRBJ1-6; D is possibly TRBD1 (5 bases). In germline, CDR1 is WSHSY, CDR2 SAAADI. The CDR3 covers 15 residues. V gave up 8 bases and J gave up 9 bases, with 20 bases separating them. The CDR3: CASGDSGTSGSPLHF. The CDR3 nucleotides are TGCGCCAGCGGGGATTCCGGGACGTCGGGTTCACCCCTCCACTTT.

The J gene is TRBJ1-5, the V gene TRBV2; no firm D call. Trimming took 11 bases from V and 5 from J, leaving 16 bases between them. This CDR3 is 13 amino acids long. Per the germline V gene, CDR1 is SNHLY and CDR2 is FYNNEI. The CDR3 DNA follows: TGTGCCTCCGGCCAGGTTTGGGATCAGCCCCAGCATTTT. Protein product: CASGQVWDQPQHF.

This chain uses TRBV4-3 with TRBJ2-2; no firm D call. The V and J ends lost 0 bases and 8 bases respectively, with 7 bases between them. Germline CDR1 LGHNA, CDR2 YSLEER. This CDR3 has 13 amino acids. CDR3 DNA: TGCGCCAGCAGCCAAGAGCCGCGGGGGGAGCTGTTTTTT. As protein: CASSQEPRGELFF.

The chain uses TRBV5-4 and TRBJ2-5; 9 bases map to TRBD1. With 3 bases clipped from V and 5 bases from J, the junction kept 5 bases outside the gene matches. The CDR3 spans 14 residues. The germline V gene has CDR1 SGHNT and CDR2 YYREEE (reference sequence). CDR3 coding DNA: TGTGCCAGCAGCTCGGGGACAGGGCGGGAGACCCAGTACTTC. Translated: CASSSGTGRETQYF.

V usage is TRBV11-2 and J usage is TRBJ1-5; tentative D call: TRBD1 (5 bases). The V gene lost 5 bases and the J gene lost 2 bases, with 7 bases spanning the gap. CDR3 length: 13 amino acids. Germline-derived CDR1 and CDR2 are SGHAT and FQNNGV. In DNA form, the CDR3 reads TGTGCCAGCAGCCGGGGGGGCAATCAGCCCCAGCATTTT. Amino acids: CASSRGGNQPQHF.

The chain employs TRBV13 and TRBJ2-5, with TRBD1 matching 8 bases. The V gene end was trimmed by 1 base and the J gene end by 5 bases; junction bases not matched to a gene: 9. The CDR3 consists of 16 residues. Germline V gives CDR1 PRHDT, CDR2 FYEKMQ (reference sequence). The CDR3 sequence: CASSLEQGGFAETQYF. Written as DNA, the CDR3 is TGTGCCAGCAGCTTAGAACAGGGGGGTTTCGCGGAGACCCAGTACTTC.

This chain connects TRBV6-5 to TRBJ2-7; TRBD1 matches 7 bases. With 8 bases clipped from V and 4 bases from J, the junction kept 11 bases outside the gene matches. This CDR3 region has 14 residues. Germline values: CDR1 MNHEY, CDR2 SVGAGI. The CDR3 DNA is TGTGCCAGCTTAAAAGGGGAGACAGGGTACGAGCAGTACTTC. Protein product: CASLKGETGYEQYF.

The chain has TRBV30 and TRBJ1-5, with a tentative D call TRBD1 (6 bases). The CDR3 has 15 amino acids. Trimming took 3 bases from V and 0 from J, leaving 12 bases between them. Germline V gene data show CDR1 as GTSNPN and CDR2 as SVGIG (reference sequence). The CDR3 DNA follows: TGTGCCTGGAGGGTTACAGGGAATAGCAATCAGCCCCAGCATTTT. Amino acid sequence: CAWRVTGNSNQPQHF.

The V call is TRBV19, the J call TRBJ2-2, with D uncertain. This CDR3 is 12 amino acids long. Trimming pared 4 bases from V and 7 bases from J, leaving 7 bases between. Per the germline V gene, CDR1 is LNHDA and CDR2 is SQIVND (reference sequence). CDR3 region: CASSTQRGELFF. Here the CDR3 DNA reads TGTGCCAGTAGTACACAGCGCGGGGAGCTGTTTTTT.

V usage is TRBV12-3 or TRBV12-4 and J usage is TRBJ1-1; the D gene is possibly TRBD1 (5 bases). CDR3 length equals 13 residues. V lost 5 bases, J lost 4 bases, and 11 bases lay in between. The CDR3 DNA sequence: TGTGCCAGCAGTCCTCAGGGTAGCACTGAAGCTTTCTTT. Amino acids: CASSPQGSTEAFF.

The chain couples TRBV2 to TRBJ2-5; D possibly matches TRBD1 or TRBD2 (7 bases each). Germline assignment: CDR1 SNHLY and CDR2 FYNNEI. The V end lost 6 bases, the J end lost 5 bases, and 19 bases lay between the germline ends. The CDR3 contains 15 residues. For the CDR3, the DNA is TGTGCCAGCAGGCCTGCGGGGGCCAGGGGGGAGACCCAGTACTTC. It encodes CASRPAGARGETQYF.

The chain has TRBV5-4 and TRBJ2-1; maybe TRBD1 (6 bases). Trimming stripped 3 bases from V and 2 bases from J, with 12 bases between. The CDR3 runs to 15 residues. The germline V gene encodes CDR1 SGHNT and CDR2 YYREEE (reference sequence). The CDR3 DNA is TGTGCCAGCAGCTCTGACGGGACAACCTACAATGAGCAGTTCTTC. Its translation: CASSSDGTTYNEQFF.

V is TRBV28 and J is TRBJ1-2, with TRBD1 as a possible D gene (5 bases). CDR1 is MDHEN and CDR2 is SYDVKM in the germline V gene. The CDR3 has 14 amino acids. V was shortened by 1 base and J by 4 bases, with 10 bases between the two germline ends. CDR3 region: CASSLLQGPYGYTF. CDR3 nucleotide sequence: TGTGCCAGCAGTTTATTGCAGGGACCCTATGGCTACACCTTC.

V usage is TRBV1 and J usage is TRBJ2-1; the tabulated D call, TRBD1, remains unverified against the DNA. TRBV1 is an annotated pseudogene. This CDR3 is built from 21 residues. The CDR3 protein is CTSSQDSTGVQLWLRDNEQFF. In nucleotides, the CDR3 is TGCACCAGCAGCCAAGACTCGACAGGGGTTCAACTCTGGTTGCGGGACAATGAGCAGTTCTTC.

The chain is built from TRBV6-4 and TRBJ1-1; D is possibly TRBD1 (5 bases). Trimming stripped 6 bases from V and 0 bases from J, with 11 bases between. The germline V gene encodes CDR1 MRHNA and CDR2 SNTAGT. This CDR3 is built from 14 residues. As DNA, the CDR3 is TGTGCCAGCAGACAGACAGCCCTGAACACTGAAGCTTTCTTT. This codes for CASRQTALNTEAFF.

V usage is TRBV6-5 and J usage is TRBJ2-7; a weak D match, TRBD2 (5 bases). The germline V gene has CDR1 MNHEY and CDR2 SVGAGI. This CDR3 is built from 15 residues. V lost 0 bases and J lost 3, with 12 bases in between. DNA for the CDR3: TGTGCCAGCAGTTACTCACGCGGGCATGGCTACGAGCAGTACTTC. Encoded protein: CASSYSRGHGYEQYF.

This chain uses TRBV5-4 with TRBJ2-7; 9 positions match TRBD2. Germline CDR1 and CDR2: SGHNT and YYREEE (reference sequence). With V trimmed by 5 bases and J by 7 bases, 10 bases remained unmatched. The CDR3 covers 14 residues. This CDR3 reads CASRRAGGPGEQYF. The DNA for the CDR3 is TGTGCCAGCAGGAGGGCGGGAGGGCCGGGAGAGCAGTACTTC.

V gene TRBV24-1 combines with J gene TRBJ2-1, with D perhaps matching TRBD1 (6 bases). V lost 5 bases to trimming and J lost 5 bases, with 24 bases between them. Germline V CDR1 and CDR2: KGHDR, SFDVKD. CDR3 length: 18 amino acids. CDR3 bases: TGTGCCACCAGTGTTCTTCCCCGGGACGGGACAACTGACAATGAGCAGTTCTTC. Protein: CATSVLPRDGTTDNEQFF.

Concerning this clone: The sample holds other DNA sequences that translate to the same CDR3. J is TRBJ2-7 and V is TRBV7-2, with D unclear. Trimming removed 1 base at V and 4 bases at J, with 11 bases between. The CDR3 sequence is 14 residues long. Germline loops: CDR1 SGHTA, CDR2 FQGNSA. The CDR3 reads CASSLDLGAYEQYF. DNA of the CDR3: TGTGCCAGCAGCTTAGACCTAGGAGCGTACGAGCAGTACTTC.

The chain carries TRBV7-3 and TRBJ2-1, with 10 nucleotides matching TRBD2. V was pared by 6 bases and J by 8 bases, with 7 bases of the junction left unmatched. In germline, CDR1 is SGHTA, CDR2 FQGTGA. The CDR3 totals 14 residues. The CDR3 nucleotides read TGTGCCAGCAGGAGCGGGAGGGCCGGGGATGAGCAGTTCTTC. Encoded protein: CASRSGRAGDEQFF.

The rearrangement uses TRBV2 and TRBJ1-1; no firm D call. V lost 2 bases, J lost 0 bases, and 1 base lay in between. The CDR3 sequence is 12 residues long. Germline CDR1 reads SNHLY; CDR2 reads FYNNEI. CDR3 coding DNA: TGTGCCAGCAGTGAAATGAACACTGAAGCTTTCTTT. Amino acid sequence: CASSEMNTEAFF. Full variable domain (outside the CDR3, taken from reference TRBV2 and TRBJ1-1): EPEVTQTPSHQVTQMGQEVILRCVPISNHLYFYWYRQILGQKVEFLVSFYNNEISEKSEIFDDQFSVERPDGSNFTLKIRSTKLEDSAMYFCASSEMNTEAFFGQGTRLTVV.